Listed below are T cell receptor beta chains from one sample, sequenced in a study of memory CD4+ T cells and cytomegalovirus serostatus. Sequencing was performed with immunoSEQ multiplex PCR; in TCRdb, only in-frame clones are kept and a portion is missing. This sample has tens of thousands of clones; about 80% occur once, and the top ten carry 1.1%. The specimen was memory CD4+ T cells from blood. Every receptor here comes from an adult in good health and CMV-seronegative. Each CDR3 is given with its conserved first and last residue. The order of the fields is clone size, J gene, CDR3 length, D gene, V gene, CDR3 protein, CDR3 DNA. A D gene is named only where the DNA matches it firmly. The listing skips clone size in some rows; elsewhere it reads once, few, many or a size class.

few TRBJ2-5 16 TRBD2 TRBV5-1 CASSPGLAETQETQYF TGCGCCAGCAGCCCAGGACTAGCGGAGACTCAAGAGACCCAGTACTTC
- TRBJ1-1 13 - TRBV6-1 CASIFLMNTEAFF TGTGCCAGCATTTTCCTGATGAACACTGAAGCTTTCTTT
- TRBJ2-1 12 TRBD2 TRBV6-1 CASAGRSSEQFF TGTGCCAGCGCCGGGAGGAGCAGTGAGCAGTTCTTC
- TRBJ2-2 15 TRBD2 TRBV7-2 CASSLAGGDTGELFF TGTGCCAGCAGCCTAGCGGGAGGGGACACCGGGGAGCTGTTTTTT
- TRBJ2-5 15 - TRBV2 CASSDLDSAQETQYF TGTGCCAGCAGTGACCTAGACAGTGCCCAAGAGACCCAGTACTTC
few TRBJ2-4 14 - TRBV7-2 CASSLVGQVNIQYF TGTGCCAGCAGCTTAGTGGGACAAGTAAACATTCAGTACTTC
- TRBJ1-1 14 TRBD1 TRBV7-6 CASSPRTGEVEAFF TGTGCCAGCAGCCCACGGACAGGGGAAGTTGAAGCTTTCTTT
large TRBJ1-5 13 - TRBV6-1 CASSGGRDQPQHF TGTGCCAGCAGTGGAGGACGGGATCAGCCCCAGCATTTT
- TRBJ2-1 14 - TRBV19 CASSIWGSRNEQFF TGTGCCAGTAGTATTTGGGGGAGTAGGAATGAGCAGTTCTTC
- TRBJ1-4 14 - TRBV30 CAGDVEGGNEKLFF TGTGCCGGGGACGTGGAGGGGGGAAATGAAAAACTGTTTTTT
once TRBJ2-7 14 TRBD1 TRBV7-2 CASSYHRGTGEQYF TGTGCCAGCAGCTACCACAGGGGGACCGGCGAGCAGTACTTC
once TRBJ2-7 15 TRBD1 TRBV5-4 CASSTTRQGGYEQYF TGTGCCAGCAGCACCACCCGACAGGGTGGCTACGAGCAGTACTTC
- TRBJ2-3 16 - TRBV9 CASSVGGRGPTDTQYF TGTGCCAGCAGCGTAGGAGGGAGGGGGCCCACAGATACGCAGTATTTT
once TRBJ1-4 14 - TRBV13 CASSSRVSNEKLFF TGTGCCAGCAGCTCCAGGGTTTCTAATGAAAAACTGTTTTTT
once TRBJ2-1 15 TRBD2 TRBV7-2 CASSPGTSGYNEQFF TGTGCCAGCAGCCCCGGGACTAGCGGCTACAATGAGCAGTTCTTC
- TRBJ1-5 16 - TRBV7-2 CASSLAGRGGNQPQHF TGTGCCAGCAGCTTAGCGGGAAGAGGGGGCAATCAGCCCCAGCATTTT
- TRBJ1-1 15 - TRBV18 CASSPLTRMNTEAFF TGTGCCAGCTCACCATTGACACGGATGAACACTGAAGCTTTCTTT
- TRBJ2-3 11 - TRBV10-2 CASRDLDTQYF TGCGCCAGCAGAGACTTAGATACGCAGTATTTT
- TRBJ2-3 19 TRBD1 TRBV4-2 CASSRAQANAGTGVDTQYF TGTGCCAGCAGCCGAGCCCAGGCGAACGCCGGGACAGGAGTTGATACGCAGTATTTT
- TRBJ2-3 14 TRBD2 TRBV6-6 CASSQTSSGDTQYF TGTGCCAGCAGTCAGACTAGCTCGGGGGATACGCAGTATTTT
- TRBJ1-5 17 TRBD1 TRBV19 CASSGGPTGGMYQPQHF TGTGCCAGTAGTGGAGGCCCGACAGGGGGCATGTATCAGCCCCAGCATTTT
few TRBJ1-1 15 - TRBV5-4 CASSLAGGLNTEAFF TGTGCCAGCAGCTTGGCGGGCGGACTGAACACTGAAGCTTTCTTT
- TRBJ2-5 14 TRBD2 TRBV5-6 CASSFPAGAETQYF TGTGCCAGCAGCTTCCCCGCGGGAGCAGAGACCCAGTACTTC
- TRBJ2-3 13 - TRBV7-6 CASSRGRADTQYF TGTGCCAGCAGCCGGGGTAGGGCAGATACGCAGTATTTT
- TRBJ2-2 16 - TRBV11-2 CASSLVAGWSTGELFF TGTGCCAGCAGCTTAGTGGCAGGGTGGAGCACCGGGGAGCTGTTTTTT
- TRBJ1-1 14 - TRBV10-3 CAIRTQGTNTEAFF TGTGCCATCAGGACTCAGGGAACGAACACTGAAGCTTTCTTT
- TRBJ1-2 15 TRBD1 TRBV4-1 CASRPRQGRGYGYTF TGCGCCAGCAGACCTAGACAGGGCAGGGGCTATGGCTACACCTTC
- TRBJ1-4 14 - TRBV30 CAWSVDSGGGKLFF TGTGCCTGGAGTGTGGACTCAGGAGGAGGGAAACTGTTTTTT
- TRBJ2-2 17 - TRBV4-1 CASSQTAMGFRNGELFF TGCGCCAGCAGCCAGACCGCCATGGGGTTTCGGAACGGGGAGCTGTTTTTT
few TRBJ1-6 13 TRBD1 TRBV30 CAWSRQGDSPLHF TGTGCCTGGAGCAGACAGGGAGATTCACCCCTCCACTTT
- TRBJ2-1 18 - TRBV15 CATSRDPLGGSPYNEQFF TGTGCCACCAGCAGAGATCCTCTTGGGGGAAGCCCCTACAATGAGCAGTTCTTC
- TRBJ1-2 14 - TRBV5-6 CASSLGRGQNGYTF TGTGCCAGCAGCTTGGGACGGGGCCAAAACGGCTACACCTTC
- TRBJ1-5 15 - TRBV28 CASSLLGTWNQPQHF TGTGCCAGCAGTTTATTAGGCACTTGGAATCAGCCCCAGCATTTT
- TRBJ1-4 14 TRBD1 TRBV5-1 CASSLGQGVEKLFF TGCGCCAGCAGCTTGGGACAGGGCGTCGAAAAACTGTTTTTT
few TRBJ2-5 14 TRBD2 TRBV6-5 CASSSSGREETQYF TGTGCCAGCAGCTCTAGCGGGAGAGAAGAGACCCAGTACTTC
- TRBJ2-5 15 TRBD2 TRBV11-2 CASSFDGRAAETQYF TGTGCCAGCAGCTTTGACGGGAGGGCGGCGGAGACCCAGTACTTC
- TRBJ2-1 18 TRBD2 TRBV27 CASSSPPRLAGLYNEQFF TGTGCCAGCAGTTCCCCCCCAAGACTAGCGGGCCTCTACAATGAGCAGTTCTTC
- TRBJ2-1 17 TRBD2 TRBV10-3 CAISKPGTSGRSNEQFF TGTGCCATCAGTAAACCTGGGACTAGCGGGAGGTCGAATGAGCAGTTCTTC
- TRBJ1-3 11 - TRBV20-1 CSAFLGDTIYF TGCAGTGCCTTTCTTGGGGACACCATATATTTT
- TRBJ1-1 19 TRBD1 TRBV6-8 CASSYSKWEAGGIFAEAFF TGTGCCAGCAGTTACTCGAAATGGGAGGCAGGGGGCATTTTTGCTGAAGCTTTCTTT
- TRBJ2-3 12 - TRBV5-4 CASSLGADTQYF TGTGCCAGCAGCTTGGGGGCAGATACGCAGTATTTT
- TRBJ2-4 15 - TRBV7-2 CASSSGGGGKNIQYF TGTGCCAGCAGCTCGGGGGGCGGAGGCAAAAACATTCAGTACTTC
- TRBJ2-4 16 - TRBV14 CASSQAGGGAKNIQYF TGTGCCAGCAGCCAAGCTGGCGGCGGGGCCAAAAACATTCAGTACTTC
- TRBJ2-3 12 - TRBV7-2 CASSLEWKTQYF TGTGCCAGCAGCTTAGAATGGAAAACGCAGTATTTT